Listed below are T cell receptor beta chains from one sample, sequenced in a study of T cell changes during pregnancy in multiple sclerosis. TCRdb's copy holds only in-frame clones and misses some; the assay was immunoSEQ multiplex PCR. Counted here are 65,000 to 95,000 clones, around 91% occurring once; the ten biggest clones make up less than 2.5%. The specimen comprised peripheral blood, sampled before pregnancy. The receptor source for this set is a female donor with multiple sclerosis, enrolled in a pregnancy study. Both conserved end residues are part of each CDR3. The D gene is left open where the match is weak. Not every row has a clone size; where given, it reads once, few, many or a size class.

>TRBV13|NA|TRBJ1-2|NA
TGTGCCAGCAGCTCCAATCCACGGGTGAGGGACTATGGCTACACCTTC
CASSSNPRVRDYGYTF
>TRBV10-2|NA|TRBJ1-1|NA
TGCGCCAGCAGGGAACCCGACCCGACAAAAGGAGGGGCGCGGAACACTGAAGCTTTCTTT
CASREPDPTKGGARNTEAFF
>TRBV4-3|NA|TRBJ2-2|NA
TGCGCCAGCAGCCAAGATAACCCAGGGCAGGGCACCGGGGAGCTGTTTTTT
CASSQDNPGQGTGELFF
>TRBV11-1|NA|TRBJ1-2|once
TGTGCCAGCAGCTTAAATCCGCGAGACTATGGCTACACCTTC
CASSLNPRDYGYTF
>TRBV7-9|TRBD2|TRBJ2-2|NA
TGTGCCACCGGACGGGGGGCGAACACCGGGGAGCTGTTTTTT
CATGRGANTGELFF
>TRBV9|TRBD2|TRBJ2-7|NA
TGTGCCAGCAGCGTCTACGGGGGGGCTCCCCACGAGCAGTACTTC
CASSVYGGAPHEQYF
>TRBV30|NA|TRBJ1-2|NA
TGTGCCTGGAGGGGGGGAGGGAACTATGGCTACACCTTC
CAWRGGGNYGYTF
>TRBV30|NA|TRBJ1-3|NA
TGTGCCTGGAGTGCCTGGGGCAGACCCCTCGGCTCTGGAAACACCATATATTTT
CAWSAWGRPLGSGNTIYF
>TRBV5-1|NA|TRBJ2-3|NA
TGCGCCAGCAGCTTGGAGGACTTCCCACCCGGGCAGTATTTT
CASSLEDFPPGQYF
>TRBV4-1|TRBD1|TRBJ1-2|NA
TGCGCCAGCAGCCCCGGACAGGGCGGCTATGGCTACACCTTC
CASSPGQGGYGYTF
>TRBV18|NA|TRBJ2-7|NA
TGTGCCAGCTCACCCGACAACGAGCAGTACTTC
CASSPDNEQYF
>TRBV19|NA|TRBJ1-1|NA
TGTGCCAGTAGTATAGGTCGGGCGGGGACTGAAGTTTTCTTT
CASSIGRAGTEVFF
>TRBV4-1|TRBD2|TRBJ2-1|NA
TGCGCCAGCAGCCAGACAGTAGCGGGGGGCTGGCATGAGCAGTTCTTC
CASSQTVAGGWHEQFF
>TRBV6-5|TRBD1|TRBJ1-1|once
TGTGCCAGCAGCTACAGGGGGCTACCCATGAACACTGAAGCTTTCTTT
CASSYRGLPMNTEAFF
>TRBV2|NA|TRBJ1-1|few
TGTGCCAGCAATAGAGTCTCCGCCACTGAAGCTTTCTTT
CASNRVSATEAFF
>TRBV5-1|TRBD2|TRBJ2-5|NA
TGCGCCAGCAGCTTTACTAGCGGGGTGGGCGAGACCCAGTACTTC
CASSFTSGVGETQYF
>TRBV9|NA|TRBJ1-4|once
TGTGCCAGCAGCCCCCGGGGAGGGATGGGTGAAAAACTGTTTTTT
CASSPRGGMGEKLFF
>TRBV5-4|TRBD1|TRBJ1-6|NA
TGTGCCAGCAGCTCGCTTACCGGGACAGGGATCTATAATTCACCCCTCCACTTT
CASSSLTGTGIYNSPLHF
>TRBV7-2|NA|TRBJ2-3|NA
TGTGCCAGCAGCTTAGATTGGCCAGGAGGGGCAGATACGCAGTATTTT
CASSLDWPGGADTQYF
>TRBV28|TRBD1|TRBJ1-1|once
TGTGCCAGCAGTTTTTACCCACAGGGGGACACTGAAGCTTTCTTT
CASSFYPQGDTEAFF
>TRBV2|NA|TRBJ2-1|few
TGTGCCAGCACCTACGACTCCTACAATGAGCAGTTCTTC
CASTYDSYNEQFF
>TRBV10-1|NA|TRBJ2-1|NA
TGCGCCAGCAGTGACGGGGACAATGAGCAGTTCTTC
CASSDGDNEQFF
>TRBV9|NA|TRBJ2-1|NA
TGTGCCAGCAGCGTAGCGATAGGATGGGCAGGCCAGTTCTTC
CASSVAIGWAGQFF
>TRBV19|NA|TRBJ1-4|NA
TGTGCCAGTATCGCTTATGGGAGCGAAAAACTGTTTTTT
CASIAYGSEKLFF
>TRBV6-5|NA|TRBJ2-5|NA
TGTGCCAGCAGCCTCAACAGGCCGGGGACCCAGTACTTC
CASSLNRPGTQYF
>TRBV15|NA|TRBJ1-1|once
TGTGCCACCAGCAGAGTGGGGGGGCGAACTGAAGCTTTCTTT
CATSRVGGRTEAFF
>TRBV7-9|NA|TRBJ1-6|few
TGTGCCAGCAGCTTAGGGTGGGGGCCGGACTATTCACCCCTCCACTTT
CASSLGWGPDYSPLHF
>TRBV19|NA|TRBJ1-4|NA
TGTGCCAGTAAGGAAGAGACAATAAAGGAAAAACTGTTTTTT
CASKEETIKEKLFF
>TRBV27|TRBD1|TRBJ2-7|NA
TGTGCCAGCAGTTTCCTAGGACAGGTGGGCTCCTACGAGCAGTACTTC
CASSFLGQVGSYEQYF
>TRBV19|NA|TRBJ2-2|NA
TGTGCCAGTAAAAGGTGGAGTGGCACCGGGGAGCTGTTTTTT
CASKRWSGTGELFF
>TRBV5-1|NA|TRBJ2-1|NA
TGCGCCAGCAGCTTCAGGGGAAATGAGCAGTTCTTC
CASSFRGNEQFF
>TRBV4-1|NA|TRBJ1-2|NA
TGCGCCAGCAGCCAAGATAACCGGTTACAGGGCTACACCTTC
CASSQDNRLQGYTF
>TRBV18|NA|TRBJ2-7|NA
TGTGCCAGCTCACCCCTGTCCCCGGGAGAGCAGTACTTC
CASSPLSPGEQYF
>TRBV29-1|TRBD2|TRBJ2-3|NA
TGCAGCTTCGGGAGGGCAGATACGCAGTATTTT
CSFGRADTQYF
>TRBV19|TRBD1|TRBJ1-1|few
TGTGCCAGTAGGCGGACAGGGAAGGACACTGAAGCTTTCTTT
CASRRTGKDTEAFF